This T cell receptor beta chain was obtained from a study of shared clonotypes between healthy human individuals. Overall study: In total, the donors were a couple of women and three men aged 18 to 49. Study results and limitations: Large depth notwithstanding, sorted-subset sequencing proved incomplete by rarefaction. Donor scarcity curtailed the genetic and exposure-history diversity represented herein. With a few donors compared, 5% to 5.5% of naive CD4 clonotypes were shared.

Remarks on this clone: Its cognate antigen is unknown.

Germline-derived CDR1 and CDR2 are MNHEY and SVGAGI. This CDR3 is 16 amino acids long. V lost 4 bases to trimming and J lost 0 bases, with 13 bases between them. Clones were read by immunoSEQ multiplex PCR, and TCRdb kept only the in-frame ones, dropping some. The table lists 2 million to 3 million clones, around 94% of them singletons. The chain is built from TRBV6-5 and TRBJ1-3; a possible D gene is TRBD1 (5 bases). Sequencing was done on a sample of naive CD4+ T cells sorted from blood. Regarding subset: CD45RA+ positively selected. This clonotype originated in a man between 18 and 35 years old in good health. The chain's CDR3 is CASSWGTGISGNTIYF. The CDR3 bases are TGTGCCAGCAGTTGGGGGACTGGGATCTCTGGAAACACCATATATTTT.